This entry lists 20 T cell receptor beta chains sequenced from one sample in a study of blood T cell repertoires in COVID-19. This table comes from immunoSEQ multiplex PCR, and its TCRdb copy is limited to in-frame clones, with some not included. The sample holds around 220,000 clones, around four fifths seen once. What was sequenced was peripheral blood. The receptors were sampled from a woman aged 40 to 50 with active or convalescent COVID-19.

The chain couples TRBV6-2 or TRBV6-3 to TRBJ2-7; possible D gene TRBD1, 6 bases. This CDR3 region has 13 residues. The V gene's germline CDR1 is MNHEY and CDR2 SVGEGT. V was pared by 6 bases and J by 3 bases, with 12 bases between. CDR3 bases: TGTGCCAGCAGCCTCGACAGGAACTACGAGCAGTACTTC. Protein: CASSLDRNYEQYF.

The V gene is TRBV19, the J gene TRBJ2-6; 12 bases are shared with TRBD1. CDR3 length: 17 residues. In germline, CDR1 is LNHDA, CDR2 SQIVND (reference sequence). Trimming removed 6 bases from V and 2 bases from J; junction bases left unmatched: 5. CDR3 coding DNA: TGTGCCAGTAGCGCCGGGACAGGGGGCGCTGGGGCCAACGTCCTGACTTTC. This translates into CASSAGTGGAGANVLTF. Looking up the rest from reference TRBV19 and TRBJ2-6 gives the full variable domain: DGGITQSPKYLFRKEGQNVTLSCEQNLNHDAMYWYRQDPGQGLRLIYYSQIVNDFQKGDIAEGYSVSREKKESFPLTVTSAQKNPTAFYLCASSAGTGGAGANVLTFGAGSRLTVL.

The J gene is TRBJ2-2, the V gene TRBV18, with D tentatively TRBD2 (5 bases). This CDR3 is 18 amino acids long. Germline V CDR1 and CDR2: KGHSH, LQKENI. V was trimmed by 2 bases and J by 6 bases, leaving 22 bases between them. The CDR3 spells CASSPRVLGARAAGELFF. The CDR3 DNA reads TGTGCCAGCTCACCAAGAGTCCTGGGAGCTAGAGCAGCCGGGGAGCTGTTTTTT.

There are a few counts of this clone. The CDR3 DNA sequence: TGTGCCAGCAGTTTAGCAGGGGTCCGGTACTTC. Its translation: CASSLAGVRYF. The chain links TRBV12-3 or TRBV12-4 to TRBJ2-5, with a tentative D call TRBD1 (5 bases). The CDR3 contains 11 residues. The V gene lost 0 bases and the J gene lost 13 bases, with 9 bases spanning the gap.

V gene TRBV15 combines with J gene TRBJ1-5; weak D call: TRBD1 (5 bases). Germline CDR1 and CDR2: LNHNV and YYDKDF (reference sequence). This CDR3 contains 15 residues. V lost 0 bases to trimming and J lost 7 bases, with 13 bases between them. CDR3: CATSRDWGQSQPQHF. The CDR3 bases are TGTGCCACCAGCAGAGATTGGGGCCAGAGCCAGCCCCAGCATTTT.

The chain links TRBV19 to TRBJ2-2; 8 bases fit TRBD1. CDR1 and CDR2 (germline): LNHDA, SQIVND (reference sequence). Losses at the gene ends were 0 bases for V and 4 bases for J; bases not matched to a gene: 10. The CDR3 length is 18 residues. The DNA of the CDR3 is TGTGCCAGTAGTATAGATCCGGACAGGGCAGAGGGCACCGGGGAGCTGTTTTTT. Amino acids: CASSIDPDRAEGTGELFF.

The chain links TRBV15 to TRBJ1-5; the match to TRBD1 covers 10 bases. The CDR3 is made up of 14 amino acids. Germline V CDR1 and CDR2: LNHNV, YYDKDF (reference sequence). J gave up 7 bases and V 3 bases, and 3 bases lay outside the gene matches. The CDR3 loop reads CATSSGQGEQPQHF. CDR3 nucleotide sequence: TGTGCCACCAGCAGCGGACAGGGGGAACAGCCCCAGCATTTT.

In DNA form, the CDR3 reads TGTGCCAGCAGCAGAGAGAGCGGGGGGCCGAAAGAGACCCAGTACTTC. Translating it yields CASSRESGGPKETQYF. The genes are TRBV21-1 and TRBJ2-5; whether TRBD2, the table's D call, matches the DNA was not checked. TRBV21-1 is an annotated pseudogene. This CDR3 has 16 residues.

The CDR3 nucleotides read TGCAGCGCGACAGGGGGCTTGGACTATGGCTACACCTTC. Amino acids: CSATGGLDYGYTF. The chain combines TRBV29-1 with TRBJ1-2; 10 bases line up with TRBD1. The CDR3 length is 13 residues. Germline trimming cut 7 bases from V and 3 bases from J; bases unmatched to any gene: 5. Germline assignment: CDR1 SQVTM and CDR2 ANQGSEA. The full variable domain, completed using reference TRBV29-1 and TRBJ1-2, is SAVISQKPSRDICQRGTSLTIQCQVDSQVTMMFWYRQQPGQSLTLIATANQGSEATYESGFVIDKFPISRPNLTFSTLTVSNMSPEDSSIYLCSATGGLDYGYTFGSGTRLTVV.

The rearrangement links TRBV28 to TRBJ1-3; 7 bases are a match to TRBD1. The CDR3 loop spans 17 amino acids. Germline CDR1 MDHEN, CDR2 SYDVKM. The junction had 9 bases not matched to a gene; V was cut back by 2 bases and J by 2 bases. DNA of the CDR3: TGTGCCAGCAGTTTAATGGAGCCGGGACAGCCTGGAAACACCATATATTTT. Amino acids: CASSLMEPGQPGNTIYF.

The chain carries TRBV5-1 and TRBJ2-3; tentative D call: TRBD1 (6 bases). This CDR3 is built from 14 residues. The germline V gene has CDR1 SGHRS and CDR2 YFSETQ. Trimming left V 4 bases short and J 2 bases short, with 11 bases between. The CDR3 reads CASSQQGHTDTQYF. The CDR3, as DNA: TGCGCCAGCAGCCAACAGGGACACACAGATACGCAGTATTTT.

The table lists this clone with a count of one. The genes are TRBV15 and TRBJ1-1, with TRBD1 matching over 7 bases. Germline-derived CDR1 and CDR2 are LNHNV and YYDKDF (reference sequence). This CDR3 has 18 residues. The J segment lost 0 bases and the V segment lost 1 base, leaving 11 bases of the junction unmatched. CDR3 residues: CATSRGVGRGPMNTEAFF. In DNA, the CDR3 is TGTGCCACCAGCAGAGGGGTGGGAAGGGGGCCCATGAACACTGAAGCTTTCTTT.

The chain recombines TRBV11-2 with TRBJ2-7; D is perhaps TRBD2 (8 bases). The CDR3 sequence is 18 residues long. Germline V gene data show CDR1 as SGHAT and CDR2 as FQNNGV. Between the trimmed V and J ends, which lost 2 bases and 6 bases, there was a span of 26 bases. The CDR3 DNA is TGTGCCAGCAGCTTACCCAGGACAGGCGGGACTAGGGGGCTCGAGCAGTACTTC. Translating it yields CASSLPRTGGTRGLEQYF.

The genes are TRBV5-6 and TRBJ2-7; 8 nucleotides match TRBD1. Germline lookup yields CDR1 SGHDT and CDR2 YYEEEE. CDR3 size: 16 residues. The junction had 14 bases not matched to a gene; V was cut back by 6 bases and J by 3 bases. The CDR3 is CASNKMGQVINYEQYV. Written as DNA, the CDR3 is TGTGCCAGCAACAAAATGGGACAGGTGATCAACTACGAGCAGTACGTC.

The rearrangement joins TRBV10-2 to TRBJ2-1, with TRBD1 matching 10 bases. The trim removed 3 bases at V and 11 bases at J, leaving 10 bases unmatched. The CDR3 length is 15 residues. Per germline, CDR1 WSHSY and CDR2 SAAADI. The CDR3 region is CASSESGQGSSKQFF. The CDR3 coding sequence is TGCGCCAGCAGTGAATCGGGACAGGGGTCGTCGAAGCAGTTCTTC.

The CDR3 region has the DNA TGTGCCAGCAGCCAGAGGGACAGGAGTGGCTACACCTTC. Translated, it gives CASSQRDRSGYTF. The chain recombines TRBV3-1 (or the pseudogene TRBV3-2) with TRBJ1-2; 8 bases match TRBD1. The CDR3 runs 13 residues. J was trimmed by 7 bases and V by 3 bases; bases with no gene match: 4. Germline V gene data show CDR1 as LGHDT and CDR2 as YNNKEL (reference sequence).

This CDR3 reads CAIRRGGDTGELFF. The CDR3 DNA reads as TGTGCCATCCGGAGGGGGGGGGATACCGGGGAGCTGTTTTTT. This chain links TRBV10-3 with TRBJ2-2; possible D gene TRBD2, 7 bases. Trimming removed 8 bases at V and 5 bases at J, with 15 bases between. From germline, CDR1 is ENHRY and CDR2 SYGVKD. The CDR3 covers 14 residues.

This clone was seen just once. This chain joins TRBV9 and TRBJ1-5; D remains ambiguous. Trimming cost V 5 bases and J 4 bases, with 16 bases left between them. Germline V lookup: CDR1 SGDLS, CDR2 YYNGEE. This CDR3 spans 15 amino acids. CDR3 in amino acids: CASSLSGSPNQPQHF. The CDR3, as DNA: TGTGCCAGCAGTTTATCAGGTTCCCCTAATCAGCCCCAGCATTTT. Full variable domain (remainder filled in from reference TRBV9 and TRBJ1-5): DSGVTQTPKHLITATGQRVTLRCSPRSGDLSVYWYQQSLDQGLQFLIQYYNGEERAKGNILERFSAQQFPDLHSELNLSSLELGDSALYFCASSLSGSPNQPQHFGDGTRLSIL.

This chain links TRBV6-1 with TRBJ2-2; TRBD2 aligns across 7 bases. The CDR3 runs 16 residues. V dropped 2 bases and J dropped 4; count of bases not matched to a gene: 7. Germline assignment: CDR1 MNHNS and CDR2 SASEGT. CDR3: CASSEKGRGVTGELFF. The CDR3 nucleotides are TGTGCCAGCAGTGAAAAAGGCCGGGGGGTCACCGGGGAGCTGTTTTTT.

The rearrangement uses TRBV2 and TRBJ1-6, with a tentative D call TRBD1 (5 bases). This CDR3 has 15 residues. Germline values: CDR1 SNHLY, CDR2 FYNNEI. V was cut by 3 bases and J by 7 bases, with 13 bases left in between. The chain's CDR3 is CASSENPRVNSPLHF. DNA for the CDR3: TGTGCCAGCAGTGAGAATCCCAGGGTCAATTCACCCCTCCACTTT.